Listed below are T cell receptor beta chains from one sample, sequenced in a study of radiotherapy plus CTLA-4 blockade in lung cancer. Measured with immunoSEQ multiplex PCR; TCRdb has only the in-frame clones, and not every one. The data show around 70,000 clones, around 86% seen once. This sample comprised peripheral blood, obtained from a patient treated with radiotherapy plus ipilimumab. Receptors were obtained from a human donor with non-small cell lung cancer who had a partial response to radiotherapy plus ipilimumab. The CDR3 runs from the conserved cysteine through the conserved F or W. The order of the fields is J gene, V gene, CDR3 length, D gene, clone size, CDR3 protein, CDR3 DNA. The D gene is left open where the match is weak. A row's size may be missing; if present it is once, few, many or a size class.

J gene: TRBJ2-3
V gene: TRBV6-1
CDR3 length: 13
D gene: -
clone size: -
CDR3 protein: CASRSGSEDTQYF
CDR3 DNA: TGTGCCAGCAGGTCAGGGTCTGAAGATACGCAGTATTTT

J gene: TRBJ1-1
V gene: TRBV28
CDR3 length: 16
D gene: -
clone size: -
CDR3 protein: CASKFPGEGRDTEAFF
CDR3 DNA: TGTGCCAGCAAATTCCCCGGGGAAGGGCGGGACACTGAAGCTTTCTTT

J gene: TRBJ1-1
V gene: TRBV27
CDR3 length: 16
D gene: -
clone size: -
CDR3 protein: CASSPLGSFLNTEAFF
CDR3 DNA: TGTGCCAGCAGTCCTCTTGGGAGTTTTTTGAACACTGAAGCTTTCTTT

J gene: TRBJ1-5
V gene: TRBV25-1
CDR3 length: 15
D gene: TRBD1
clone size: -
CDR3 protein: CASSPGDRPYQPQHF
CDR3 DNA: TGTGCCAGCAGCCCTGGGGACAGGCCCTATCAGCCCCAGCATTTT

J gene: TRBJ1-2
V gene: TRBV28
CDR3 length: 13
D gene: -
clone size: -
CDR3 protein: CASSLRAGHGYTF
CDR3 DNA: TGTGCCAGCAGTTTAAGGGCGGGTCATGGCTACACCTTC

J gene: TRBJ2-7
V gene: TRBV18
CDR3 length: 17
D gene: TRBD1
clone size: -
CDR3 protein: CASSPRVSQGASYEQYF
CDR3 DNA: TGTGCCAGCTCACCCAGGGTGTCACAGGGGGCCTCATACGAGCAGTACTTC

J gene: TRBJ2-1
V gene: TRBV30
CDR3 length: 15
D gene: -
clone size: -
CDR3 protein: CAWIGGPSSYNEQFF
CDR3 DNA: TGTGCCTGGATAGGCGGGCCGAGCTCCTACAATGAGCAGTTCTTC

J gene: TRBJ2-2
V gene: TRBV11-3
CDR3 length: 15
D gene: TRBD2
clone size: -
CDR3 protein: CASSMGTTNTGELFF
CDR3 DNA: TGTGCCAGCAGCATGGGGACTACGAACACCGGGGAGCTGTTTTTT

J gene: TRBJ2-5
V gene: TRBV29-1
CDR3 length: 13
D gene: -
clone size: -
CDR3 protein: CSSSPGYQETQYF
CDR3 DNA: TGCAGCTCCTCGCCAGGGTACCAAGAGACCCAGTACTTC

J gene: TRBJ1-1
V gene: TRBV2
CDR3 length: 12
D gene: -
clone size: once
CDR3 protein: CASRGGGTEAFF
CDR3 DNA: TGTGCCAGCAGGGGAGGGGGGACTGAAGCTTTCTTT

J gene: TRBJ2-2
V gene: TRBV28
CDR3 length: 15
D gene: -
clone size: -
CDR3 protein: CASSLRQANTGELFF
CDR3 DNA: TGTGCCAGCAGTTTAAGACAGGCGAACACCGGGGAGCTGTTTTTT

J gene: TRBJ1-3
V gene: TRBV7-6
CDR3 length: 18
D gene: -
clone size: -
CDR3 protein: CASSLGRGRMSSGNTIYF
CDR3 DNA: TGTGCCAGCAGCTTAGGAAGAGGTCGCATGAGCTCTGGAAACACCATATATTTT

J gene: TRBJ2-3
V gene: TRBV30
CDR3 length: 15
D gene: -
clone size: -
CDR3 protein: CAWSVAGPSTDTQYF
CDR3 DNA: TGTGCCTGGAGTGTTGCGGGACCGAGCACAGATACGCAGTATTTT

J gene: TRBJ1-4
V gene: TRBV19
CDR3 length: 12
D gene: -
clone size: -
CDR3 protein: CASNEGDEKLFF
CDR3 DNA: TGTGCCAGTAATGAAGGGGATGAAAAACTGTTTTTT

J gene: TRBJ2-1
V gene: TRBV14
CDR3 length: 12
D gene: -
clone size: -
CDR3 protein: CASSPIRGEQFF
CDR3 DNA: TGTGCCAGCAGCCCTATAAGGGGTGAGCAGTTCTTC

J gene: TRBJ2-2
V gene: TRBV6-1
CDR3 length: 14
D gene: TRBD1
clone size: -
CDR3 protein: CASNPGTATGELFF
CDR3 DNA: TGTGCCAGCAACCCCGGGACAGCCACCGGGGAGCTGTTTTTT

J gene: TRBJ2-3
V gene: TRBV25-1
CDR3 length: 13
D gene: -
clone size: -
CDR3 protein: CASSDARADTQYF
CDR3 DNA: TGTGCCAGCAGTGACGCCAGGGCGGATACGCAGTATTTT

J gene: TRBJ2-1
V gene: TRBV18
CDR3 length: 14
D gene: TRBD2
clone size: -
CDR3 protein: CASSQTSGDNEQFF
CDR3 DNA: TGTGCCAGCTCACAGACTAGCGGGGACAATGAGCAGTTCTTC

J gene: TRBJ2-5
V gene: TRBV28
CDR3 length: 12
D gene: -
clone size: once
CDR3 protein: CASEDTKETQYF
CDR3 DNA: TGTGCCAGCGAGGACACTAAAGAGACCCAGTACTTC

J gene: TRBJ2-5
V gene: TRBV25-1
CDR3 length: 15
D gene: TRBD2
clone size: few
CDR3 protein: CASSETSGNQETQYF
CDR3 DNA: TGTGCCAGCAGTGAAACTAGCGGGAACCAAGAGACCCAGTACTTC

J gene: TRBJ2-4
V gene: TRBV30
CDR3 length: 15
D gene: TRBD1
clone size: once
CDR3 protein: CAWSQGGLAKNIQYF
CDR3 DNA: TGTGCCTGGAGTCAAGGGGGCCTCGCCAAAAACATTCAGTACTTC

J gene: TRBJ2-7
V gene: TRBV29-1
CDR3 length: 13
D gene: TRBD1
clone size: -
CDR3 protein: CSVERGGRYEQYF
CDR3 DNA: TGCAGCGTTGAACGAGGGGGCCGCTACGAGCAGTACTTC

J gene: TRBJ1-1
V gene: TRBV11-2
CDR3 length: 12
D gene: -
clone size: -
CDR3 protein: CASSQSNTEAFF
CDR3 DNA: TGTGCCAGCAGTCAATCGAACACTGAAGCTTTCTTT

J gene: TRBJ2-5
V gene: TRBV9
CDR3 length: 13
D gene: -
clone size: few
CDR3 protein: CASSVSNFETQYF
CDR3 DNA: TGTGCCAGCAGCGTTTCGAACTTCGAGACCCAGTACTTC

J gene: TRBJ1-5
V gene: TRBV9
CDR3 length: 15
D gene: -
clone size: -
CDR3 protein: CASSVSGSTDQPQHF
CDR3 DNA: TGTGCCAGCAGCGTATCCGGGAGTACGGATCAGCCCCAGCATTTT

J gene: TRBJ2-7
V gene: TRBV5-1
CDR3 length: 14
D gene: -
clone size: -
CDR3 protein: CASSPGREAYEQYF
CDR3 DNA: TGCGCCAGCAGCCCGGGTAGAGAGGCCTACGAGCAGTACTTC

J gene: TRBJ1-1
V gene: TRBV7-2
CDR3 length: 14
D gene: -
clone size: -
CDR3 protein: CASSLVPGYTEAFF
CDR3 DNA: TGTGCCAGCAGCTTAGTTCCCGGGTACACTGAAGCTTTCTTT

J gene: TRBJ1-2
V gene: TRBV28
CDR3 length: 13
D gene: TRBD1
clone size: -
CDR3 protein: CASSSPGQYGYTF
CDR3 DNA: TGTGCCAGCAGTTCCCCGGGACAGTATGGCTACACCTTC

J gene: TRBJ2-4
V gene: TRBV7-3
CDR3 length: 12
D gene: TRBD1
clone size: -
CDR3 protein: CASSLMTGEKYF
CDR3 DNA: TGTGCCAGCAGCTTAATGACAGGGGAAAAGTACTTC